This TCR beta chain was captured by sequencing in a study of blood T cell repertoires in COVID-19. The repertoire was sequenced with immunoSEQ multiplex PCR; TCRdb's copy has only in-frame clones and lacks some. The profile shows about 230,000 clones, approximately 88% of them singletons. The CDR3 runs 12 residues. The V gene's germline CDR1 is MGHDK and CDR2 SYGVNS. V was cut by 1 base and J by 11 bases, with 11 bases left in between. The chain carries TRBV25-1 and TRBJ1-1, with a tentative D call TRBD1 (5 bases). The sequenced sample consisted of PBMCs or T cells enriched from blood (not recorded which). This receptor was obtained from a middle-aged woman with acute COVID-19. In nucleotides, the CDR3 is TGTGCCAGCAGTGAATTAGGAGGGGACGCTTTCTTT. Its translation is CASSELGGDAFF.